Below, 30 T cell receptor beta chains from the same sample are listed, as sequenced in a study of cytotoxic CD8 clonotypes in ibrutinib-treated CLL. Data came from immunoSEQ multiplex PCR; TCRdb stores just in-frame clones and leaves some out. The sample lists about 160,000 clones, roughly four fifths occurring once. Sequenced here: PBMCs, sampled after 24 months of ibrutinib treatment. Receptor source: a human donor with chronic lymphocytic leukemia.

This clone was observed a single time. This chain connects TRBV7-5 to TRBJ1-1. TRBV7-5 is termed a pseudogene. The CDR3 is made up of 12 amino acids. CDR3 nucleotides: TGTGTCAGAAGCTTATTTTTCACTGAAGCTTTCTTT. Translation: CVRSLFFTEAFF.

The gene calls are TRBV5-1 and TRBJ2-2; TRBD1 aligns across 11 bases. Germline lookup yields CDR1 SGHRS and CDR2 YFSETQ. The CDR3 totals 15 residues. The V and J ends lost 2 bases and 6 bases, in that order; junction bases with no gene match: 3. CDR3 sequence (DNA): TGCGCCAGCAGCTTCGGACAGGGGGCCGCCGGGGAGCTGTTTTTT. The encoded protein is CASSFGQGAAGELFF.

V is TRBV7-3 and J is TRBJ2-5, with TRBD2 matching over 10 bases. The germline V gene encodes CDR1 SGHTA and CDR2 FQGTGA. The CDR3 covers 17 residues. The V and J ends lost 5 bases and 4 bases, in that order; junction bases with no gene match: 13. The CDR3 DNA follows: TGTGCCAGCAGCCGGGGTGTAAGCGGGAGGGCCTTAGAGACCCAGTACTTC. This encodes CASSRGVSGRALETQYF.

The genes are TRBV18 and TRBJ1-1, with D perhaps TRBD1 (5 bases). Germline CDR1 reads KGHSH; CDR2 reads LQKENI. Trimming stripped 3 bases from V and 4 bases from J, with 9 bases between. This CDR3 comprises 13 residues. CDR3 nucleotide sequence: TGTGCCAGCTCACCTCAAAGGGGCACTGAAGCTTTCTTT. Its translation is CASSPQRGTEAFF.

This chain links TRBV19 with TRBJ1-2, with unresolved D. The germline CDR1 and CDR2 sequences are LNHDA and SQIVND (reference sequence). The CDR3 sequence is 12 residues long. Deletions cut 7 bases from V and 6 bases from J, with 12 bases between. The chain's CDR3 is CASTPSGHGYTF. The CDR3, as DNA: TGTGCCAGTACCCCTTCGGGTCATGGCTACACCTTC.

V is TRBV30 and J is TRBJ1-4; 11 nucleotides align to TRBD1. CDR3 length: 12 amino acids. The junction had 8 bases not matched to a gene; V was cut back by 3 bases and J by 17 bases. Germline V gene sequence: CDR1 GTSNPN, CDR2 SVGIG (reference sequence). CDR3 protein: CAWRDRGRWLFF. In DNA, the CDR3 is TGTGCCTGGAGGGACAGGGGGCGTTGGTTATTTTTT.

This chain joins TRBV5-4 and TRBJ1-2, with TRBD1 identical over 9 bases. The length of the CDR3 is 16 residues. Germline assignment: CDR1 SGHNT and CDR2 YYREEE (reference sequence). J was trimmed by 5 bases and V by 3 bases; bases with no gene match: 11. The CDR3 region is CASSSPGTGQSYGYTF. The CDR3, as DNA: TGTGCCAGCAGCTCTCCCGGGACAGGGCAATCATATGGCTACACCTTC.

The chain has TRBV27 and TRBJ1-2; D call uncertain. V was shortened by 10 bases and J by 7 bases, with 19 bases between the two germline ends. The germline V gene encodes CDR1 MNHEY and CDR2 SMNVEV (reference sequence). The CDR3 runs to 13 residues. The CDR3: CATRLKPMGGYTF. Written as DNA, the CDR3 is TGTGCCACCCGGCTCAAACCCATGGGTGGCTACACCTTC.

The table lists this clone with a count of one. The chain uses TRBV19 and TRBJ2-7; no clear D gene. Trimming removed 3 bases from V and 2 bases from J, with 8 bases in between. The CDR3 sequence is 13 residues long. Germline assignment: CDR1 LNHDA and CDR2 SQIVND (reference sequence). In DNA, the CDR3 is TGTGCCAGTAGTATCGGACCCCCCTACGAGCAGTACTTC. Translated, it gives CASSIGPPYEQYF.

J is TRBJ2-2 and V is TRBV9; 12 bases fit TRBD1. CDR3 length equals 17 residues. Germline trimming cut 5 bases from V and 6 bases from J; bases unmatched to any gene: 11. From germline, CDR1 is SGDLS and CDR2 YYNGEE. The CDR3 DNA follows: TGTGCCAGCAGTGTTCCGGGACAGGGGGCAATGGCCGGGGAGCTGTTTTTT. This codes for CASSVPGQGAMAGELFF.

The J gene is TRBJ2-5, the V gene TRBV5-6; a possible D gene is TRBD2 (5 bases). V gave up 6 bases and J gave up 0 bases, with 21 bases separating them. The CDR3 length is 17 residues. CDR1 SGHDT and CDR2 YYEEEE come from the germline V gene. Here the CDR3 reads CASTNKARGVYQETQYF. The CDR3 region has the DNA TGTGCCAGCACCAACAAGGCCCGGGGAGTGTACCAAGAGACCCAGTACTTC.

The genes are TRBV19 and TRBJ1-1; D is ambiguous. V was pared by 10 bases and J by 5 bases, with 11 bases between. The germline CDR1 and CDR2 sequences are LNHDA and SQIVND (reference sequence). This CDR3 contains 11 residues. The CDR3 region is CAILVGTEAFF. The DNA for the CDR3 is TGTGCCATTTTGGTAGGAACTGAAGCTTTCTTT.

This sequence joins TRBV6-5 and TRBJ1-5, with D maybe TRBD1 (5 bases). Germline loops: CDR1 MNHEY, CDR2 SVGAGI. This CDR3 is 14 amino acids long. Trimming took off 5 bases at V and 9 bases at J, with 17 bases between the two ends. CDR3 bases: TGTGCCAGCAGTACTATTGGGGGGTTCTCGCCCCAGCATTTT. It yields the protein CASSTIGGFSPQHF.

The chain uses TRBV4-1 and TRBJ2-5, with D possibly TRBD2 on 5 matching bases. V dropped 0 bases and J dropped 4 bases, with 15 bases sitting between them. The germline gives CDR1 MGHRA, CDR2 YSYEKL. CDR3 length: 16 amino acids. This CDR3 reads CASSQDLGAARETQYF. In nucleotides, the CDR3 is TGCGCCAGCAGCCAAGATTTGGGAGCGGCCCGAGAGACCCAGTACTTC.

The chain recombines TRBV7-8 with TRBJ2-7; D uncertain. Trimming left V 1 base short and J 3 bases short, with 13 bases between. The germline V gene encodes CDR1 SGHVS and CDR2 FQNEAQ. This CDR3 has 15 amino acids. CDR3 amino acids: CASSLEPGDFYEQYF. The CDR3, as DNA: TGTGCCAGCAGCTTAGAACCAGGAGACTTCTACGAGCAGTACTTC.

V gene TRBV11-2 combines with J gene TRBJ1-2; 7 bases align to TRBD1. Looked up from germline, CDR1 is SGHAT and CDR2 is FQNNGV. This CDR3 region has 15 residues. Trimming cost V 4 bases and J 4 bases; bases outside gene matches: 9. Here the CDR3 DNA reads TGTGCCAGCAGCTCCCTGGACAGGAGCTCCTATGGCTACACCTTC. It codes for CASSSLDRSSYGYTF.

V and J are TRBV4-3 and TRBJ1-1; no reliable D call. Germline V gene sequence: CDR1 LGHNA, CDR2 YSLEER. The V end lost 5 bases, the J end lost 1 base, and 8 bases lay between the germline ends. This CDR3 has 13 residues. For the CDR3, the DNA is TGCGCCAGCAGCAGCCAGTGGAACACTGAAGCTTTCTTT. It yields the protein CASSSQWNTEAFF.

The V and J genes are TRBV11-2 and TRBJ2-3; tentative D call: TRBD2 (6 bases). Trimming took 1 base from V and 11 from J, leaving 10 bases between them. Germline CDR1 and CDR2: SGHAT and FQNNGV. The CDR3 length is 12 residues. This chain's CDR3 is CASSLVGGVQYF. The CDR3 DNA reads TGTGCCAGCAGCTTAGTGGGGGGTGTGCAGTATTTT.

This CDR3 reads CASRHIQAYEQYF. CDR3 in DNA: TGTGCCAGCAGGCACATACAGGCCTACGAGCAGTACTTC. The V call is TRBV2, the J call TRBJ2-7, with a tentative D call TRBD1 (5 bases). The CDR3 has 13 residues. Germline CDR1 and CDR2: SNHLY and FYNNEI. V was cut by 6 bases and J by 2 bases, with 11 bases left in between. The full variable domain, its missing parts supplied by reference TRBV2 and TRBJ2-7, is EPEVTQTPSHQVTQMGQEVILRCVPISNHLYFYWYRQILGQKVEFLVSFYNNEISEKSEIFDDQFSVERPDGSNFTLKIRSTKLEDSAMYFCASRHIQAYEQYFGPGTRLTVT.

As concerns this clone: Its ends do not fully match the called genes, so a read error is possible. This chain joins TRBV7-7 and TRBJ2-1; 14 positions match TRBD2. Germline CDR1 SSHAT, CDR2 FNYEAQ (reference sequence). The CDR3 sequence is 15 residues long. Here the CDR3 DNA reads TGTGCTAGCAGCTTAGGGACTAGCGGGAGTGGGGAGCAGTTCTTC. Its protein is CASSLGTSGSGEQFF.

Here the CDR3 reads CASSPISPSTGEGSGEQYF. In DNA, the CDR3 is TGTGCCAGCTCACCCATAAGCCCCTCGACAGGCGAAGGCTCGGGTGAGCAGTACTTC. The chain has TRBV18 and TRBJ2-7; a weak D match, TRBD1 (6 bases). This CDR3 is 19 amino acids long. Looked up from germline, CDR1 is KGHSH and CDR2 is LQKENI. Trimming took off 3 bases at V and 7 bases at J, with 31 bases between the two ends.

The chain recombines TRBV19 with TRBJ1-5, with unresolved D. The CDR3 length is 14 residues. V shed 5 bases and J shed 4 bases, with 12 bases lying between them. Per the germline V gene, CDR1 is LNHDA and CDR2 is SQIVND (reference sequence). The CDR3 is CASSVGWKNQPQHF. The DNA of the CDR3 is TGTGCCAGTAGTGTGGGATGGAAAAATCAGCCCCAGCATTTT.

This chain joins TRBV27 and TRBJ2-2; 8 positions match TRBD2. Per the germline V gene, CDR1 is MNHEY and CDR2 is SMNVEV (reference sequence). The J segment lost 6 bases and the V segment lost 2 bases, leaving 2 bases of the junction unmatched. CDR3 length: 14 residues. CDR3 in DNA: TGTGCCAGCAGTTTAAGCGGGAGCTCCGGGGAGCTGTTTTTT. Translation: CASSLSGSSGELFF.

On this clone: The sample has other DNA sequences that encode this CDR3 too. The chain couples TRBV7-2 to TRBJ2-1; no reliable D call. The CDR3 is 13 amino acids. Trimming shortened V by 2 bases and J by 0 bases, and 2 bases separated the two germline ends. The germline gives CDR1 SGHTA, CDR2 FQGNSA. As DNA, the CDR3 is TGTGCCAGCAGCTTAAGCTCCTACAATGAGCAGTTCTTC. Translating it yields CASSLSSYNEQFF.

V and J are TRBV28 and TRBJ1-2, with D perhaps matching TRBD1 (6 bases). The CDR3 runs to 13 residues. The V end was cut by 2 bases, the J end by 8 bases, with 12 bases between. Germline V gene data show CDR1 as MDHEN and CDR2 as SYDVKM. CDR3 sequence (DNA): TGTGCCAGCAGTTTAAGGGGGTCCTGGGGCTACACCTTC. Its protein is CASSLRGSWGYTF.

The V call is TRBV4-1, the J call TRBJ2-1, with 11 bases identical to TRBD2. The CDR3 spans 16 residues. Germline V gene lookup returns CDR1 MGHRA and CDR2 YSYEKL. J lost 7 bases, V lost 3 bases, and 8 bases had no gene match. CDR3 sequence reads: CASSQDSGRAKNEQFF. The CDR3 nucleotides are TGCGCCAGCAGCCAGGATAGCGGGAGGGCCAAAAATGAGCAGTTCTTC.

The J gene is TRBJ2-1, the V gene TRBV30; 8 bases line up with TRBD2. Trimming removed 3 bases from V and 4 bases from J; junction bases left unmatched: 5. The CDR3 contains 14 residues. Germline V lookup: CDR1 GTSNPN, CDR2 SVGIG (reference sequence). DNA for the CDR3: TGTGCCTGGAGGTTGGTAGCGGGATACAATGAGCAGTTCTTC. Protein sequence: CAWRLVAGYNEQFF.

The chain recombines TRBV9 with TRBJ2-3, with D perhaps being TRBD1 or TRBD2 (7 bases each). CDR1 and CDR2 from the germline V gene are SGDLS and YYNGEE. Deletions cut 0 bases from V and 1 base from J, with 12 bases between. The CDR3 is 16 residues long. CDR3 sequence reads: CASSVVQGGGTDTQYF. Here the CDR3 DNA reads TGTGCCAGCAGCGTAGTTCAGGGGGGGGGCACAGATACGCAGTATTTT. Full variable domain (rest looked up from reference TRBV9 and TRBJ2-3): DSGVTQTPKHLITATGQRVTLRCSPRSGDLSVYWYQQSLDQGLQFLIQYYNGEERAKGNILERFSAQQFPDLHSELNLSSLELGDSALYFCASSVVQGGGTDTQYFGPGTRLTVL.

This chain links TRBV28 with TRBJ1-4; no clear D gene. V lost 3 bases and J 0 bases, leaving 14 bases between the germline ends. The CDR3 has 17 amino acids. Germline V CDR1 and CDR2: MDHEN, SYDVKM. The CDR3 spells CASSFEGRTSTNEKLFF. In DNA, the CDR3 is TGTGCCAGCAGTTTCGAGGGCAGGACGTCAACTAATGAAAAACTGTTTTTT.

CDR3 loop: CASSPGPHYEQYF. CDR3 DNA: TGTGCCAGCTCACCCGGCCCCCACTACGAGCAGTACTTC. The chain links TRBV18 to TRBJ2-7; D unclear. Trimming pared 3 bases from V and 3 bases from J, leaving 9 bases between. The CDR3 extends over 13 amino acids. Germline lookup yields CDR1 KGHSH and CDR2 LQKENI.